This TCR beta chain originates from a study of blood T cell repertoires in COVID-19. Background on the study: Researchers got acute and convalescent COVID-19 samples from the United States, Italy and Spain. PBMCs, B-cell-depleted T cells, or T cells provided the cDNA or gDNA that made up the material.

The CDR3 has 18 residues. The germline V and J ends were trimmed by 4 bases and 1 base, with 22 bases remaining between them. CDR1 is LGHDT, CDR2 YNNKEL, per germline (reference sequence). Original methodology: Estimation of nucleated cell counts relied on the amplification of reference gene primers. Some clones are missing from TCRdb's copy, which holds only in-frame ones; the method was immunoSEQ multiplex PCR. The V and J calls and clone size are taken from that table; D and trimming were inferred from the DNA. The table includes roughly 250,000 clones, approximately 90% detected once. The source is a man aged 60 to 69 who had recovered from COVID-19. Source material: peripheral blood. The gene calls are TRBV3-1 (or the pseudogene TRBV3-2) and TRBJ1-2; possibly TRBD1 for D (5 bases). CDR3 sequence reads: CASSPSLGGMGFNYGYTF. The CDR3, as DNA: TGTGCCAGCAGCCCTTCTTTGGGGGGGATGGGCTTTAACTATGGCTACACCTTC.